This T cell receptor beta chain was captured in a study of control samples from healthy donors and cancer patients. The CDR3 has 16 residues. Germline V gene lookup returns CDR1 SGHRS and CDR2 YFSETQ. Trimming removed 2 bases from V and 1 base from J, with 16 bases in between. The data were produced by immunoSEQ multiplex PCR, yet TCRdb's version contains in-frame clones alone and is incomplete. The sample shows some 150,000 clones, under 95% of them seen only once. The sample comprised blood. The genes are TRBV5-1 and TRBJ2-7, with D perhaps being TRBD1 or TRBD2 (6 bases each). This receptor was taken from a young man in good health. CDR3 region: CASSFGTLGGSYEQYF. CDR3 DNA: TGCGCCAGCAGCTTCGGGACTCTAGGGGGTTCCTACGAGCAGTACTTC.